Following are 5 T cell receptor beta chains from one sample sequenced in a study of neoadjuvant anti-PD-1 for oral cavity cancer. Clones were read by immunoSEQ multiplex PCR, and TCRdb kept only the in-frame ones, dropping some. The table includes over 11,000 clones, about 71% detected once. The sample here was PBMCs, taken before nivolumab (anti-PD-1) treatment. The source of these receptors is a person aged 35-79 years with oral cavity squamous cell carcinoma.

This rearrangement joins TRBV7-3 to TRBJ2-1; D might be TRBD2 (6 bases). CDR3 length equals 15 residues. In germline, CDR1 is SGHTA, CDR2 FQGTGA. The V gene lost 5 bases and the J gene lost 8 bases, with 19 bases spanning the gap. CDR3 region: CASSPPGLGFDEQFF. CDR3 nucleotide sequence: TGTGCCAGCAGCCCCCCGGGACTGGGATTCGATGAGCAGTTCTTC.

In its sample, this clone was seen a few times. CDR3 DNA sequence: TGTGCCAGCAGCCAGAGTGCAGGGGCGGGGAATGAGCAGTTCTTC. Protein sequence: CASSQSAGAGNEQFF. J is TRBJ2-1 and V is TRBV14; D is tentatively TRBD1 or TRBD2 (6 bases each). Per germline, CDR1 SGHDN and CDR2 FVKESK. This CDR3 is built from 15 residues. V lost 3 bases, J lost 7 bases, and 16 bases lay in between. Based on the CDR3 plus reference TRBV14 and TRBJ2-1, the full variable domain is EAGVTQFPSHSVIEKGQTVTLRCDPISGHDNLYWYRRVMGKEIKFLLHFVKESKQDESGMPNNRFLAERTGGTYSTLKVQPAELEDSGVYFCASSQSAGAGNEQFFGPGTRLTVL.

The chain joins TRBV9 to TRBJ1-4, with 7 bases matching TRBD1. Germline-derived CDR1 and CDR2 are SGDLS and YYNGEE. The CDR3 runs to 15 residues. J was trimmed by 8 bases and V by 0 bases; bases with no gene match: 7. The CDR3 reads CASSVGQGKGEKLFF. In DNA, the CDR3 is TGTGCCAGCAGCGTAGGACAGGGAAAGGGCGAAAAACTGTTTTTT.

CDR3: CASSLGETGELFF. In DNA form, the CDR3 reads TGCGCCAGCAGCTTAGGGGAAACCGGGGAGCTGTTTTTT. The V and J genes are TRBV5-1 and TRBJ2-2; maybe TRBD1 (5 bases). Trimming took 2 bases from V and 5 from J, leaving 7 bases between them. Germline V CDR1 and CDR2: SGHRS, YFSETQ. This CDR3 has 13 residues.

In nucleotides, the CDR3 is TGTGCCAGTAGTACCTCAGGGGGCCCGGCGGGCACTGAAGCTTTCTTT. It specifies CASSTSGGPAGTEAFF. The chain recombines TRBV19 with TRBJ1-1, with 8 bases fitting TRBD1. The CDR3 covers 16 residues. CDR1 LNHDA and CDR2 SQIVND come from the germline V gene (reference sequence). V dropped 4 bases and J dropped 4; count of bases not matched to a gene: 11.